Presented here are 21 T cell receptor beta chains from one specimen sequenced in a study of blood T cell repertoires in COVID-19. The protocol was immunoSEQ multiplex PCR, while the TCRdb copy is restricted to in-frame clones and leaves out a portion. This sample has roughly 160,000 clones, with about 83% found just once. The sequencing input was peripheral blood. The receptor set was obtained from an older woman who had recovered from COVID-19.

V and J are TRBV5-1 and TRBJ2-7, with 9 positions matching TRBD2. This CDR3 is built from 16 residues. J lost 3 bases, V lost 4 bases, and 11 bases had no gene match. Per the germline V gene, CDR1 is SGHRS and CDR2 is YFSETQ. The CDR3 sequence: CASSPGVGLAFYEQYF. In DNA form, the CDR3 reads TGCGCCAGCAGCCCCGGGGTCGGACTAGCGTTCTACGAGCAGTACTTC.

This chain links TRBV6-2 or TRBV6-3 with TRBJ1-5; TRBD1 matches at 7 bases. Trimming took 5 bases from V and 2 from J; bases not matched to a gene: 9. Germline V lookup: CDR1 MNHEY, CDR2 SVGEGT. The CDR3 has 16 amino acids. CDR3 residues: CASSHQTGVRNQPQHF. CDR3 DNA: TGTGCCAGCAGTCACCAAACAGGGGTGCGCAATCAGCCCCAGCATTTT.

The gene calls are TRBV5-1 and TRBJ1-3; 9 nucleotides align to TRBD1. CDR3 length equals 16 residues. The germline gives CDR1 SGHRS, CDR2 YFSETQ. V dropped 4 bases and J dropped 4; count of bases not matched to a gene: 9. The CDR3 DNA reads TGCGCCAGCAGCACAACGACAGGGGGATCCGGAAACACCATATATTTT. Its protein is CASSTTTGGSGNTIYF.

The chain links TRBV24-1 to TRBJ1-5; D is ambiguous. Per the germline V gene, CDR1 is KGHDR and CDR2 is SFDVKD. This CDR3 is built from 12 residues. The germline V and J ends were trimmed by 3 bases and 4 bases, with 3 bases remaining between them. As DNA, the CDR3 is TGTGCCACCAGTGATCCAAATCAGCCCCAGCATTTT. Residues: CATSDPNQPQHF.

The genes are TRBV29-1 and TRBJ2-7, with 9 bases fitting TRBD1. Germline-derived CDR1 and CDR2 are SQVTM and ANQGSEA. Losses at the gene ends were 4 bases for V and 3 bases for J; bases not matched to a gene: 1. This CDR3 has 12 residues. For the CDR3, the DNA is TGCAGCGTTGGGGACAGGGACTACGAGCAGTACTTC. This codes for CSVGDRDYEQYF.

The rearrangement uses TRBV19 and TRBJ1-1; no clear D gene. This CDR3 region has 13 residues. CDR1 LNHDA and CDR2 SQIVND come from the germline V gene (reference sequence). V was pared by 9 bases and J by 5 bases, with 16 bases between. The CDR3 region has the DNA TGTGCCAGCCAAGTGGGGAGAGAGACTGAAGCTTTCTTT. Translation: CASQVGRETEAFF.

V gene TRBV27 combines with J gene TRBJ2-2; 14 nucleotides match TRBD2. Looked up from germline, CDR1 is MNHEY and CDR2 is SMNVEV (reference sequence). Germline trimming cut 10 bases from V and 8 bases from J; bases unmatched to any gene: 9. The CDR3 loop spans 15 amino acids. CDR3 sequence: CATTPGLAGVGELFF. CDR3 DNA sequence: TGTGCCACCACCCCGGGACTAGCGGGGGTGGGGGAGCTGTTTTTT.

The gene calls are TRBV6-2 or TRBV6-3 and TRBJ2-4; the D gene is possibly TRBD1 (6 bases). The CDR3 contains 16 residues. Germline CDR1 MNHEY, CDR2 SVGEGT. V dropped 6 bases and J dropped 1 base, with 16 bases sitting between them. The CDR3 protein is CASSTRGYYAKNIQYF. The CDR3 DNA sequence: TGTGCCAGCAGCACCAGGGGCTACTACGCCAAAAACATTCAGTACTTC.

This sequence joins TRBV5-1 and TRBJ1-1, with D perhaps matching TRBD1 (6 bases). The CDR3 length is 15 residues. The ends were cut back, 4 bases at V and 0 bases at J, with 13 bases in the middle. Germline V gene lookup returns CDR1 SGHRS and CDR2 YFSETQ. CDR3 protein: CASSPGTLLNTEAFF. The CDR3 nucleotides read TGCGCCAGCAGCCCGGGGACATTGTTGAACACTGAAGCTTTCTTT.

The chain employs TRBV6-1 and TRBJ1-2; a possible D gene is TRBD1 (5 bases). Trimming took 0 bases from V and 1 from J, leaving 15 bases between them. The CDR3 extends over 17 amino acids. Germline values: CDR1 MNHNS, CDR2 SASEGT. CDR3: CASSEALWQTVNYGYTF. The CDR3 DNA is TGTGCCAGCAGTGAAGCGCTATGGCAGACAGTTAACTATGGCTACACCTTC.

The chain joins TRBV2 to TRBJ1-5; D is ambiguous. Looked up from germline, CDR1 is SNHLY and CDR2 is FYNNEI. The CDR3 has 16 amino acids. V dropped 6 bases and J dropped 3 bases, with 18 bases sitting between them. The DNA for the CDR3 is TGTGCCAGCAGCTTGGACCGAGGGCAGGTCAATCAGCCCCAGCATTTT. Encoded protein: CASSLDRGQVNQPQHF.

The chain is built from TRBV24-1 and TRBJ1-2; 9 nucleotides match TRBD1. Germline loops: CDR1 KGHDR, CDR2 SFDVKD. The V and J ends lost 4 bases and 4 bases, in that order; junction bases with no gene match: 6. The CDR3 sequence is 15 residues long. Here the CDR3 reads CATSDPGQGIYGYTF. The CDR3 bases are TGTGCCACCAGTGACCCCGGACAGGGGATCTATGGCTACACCTTC.

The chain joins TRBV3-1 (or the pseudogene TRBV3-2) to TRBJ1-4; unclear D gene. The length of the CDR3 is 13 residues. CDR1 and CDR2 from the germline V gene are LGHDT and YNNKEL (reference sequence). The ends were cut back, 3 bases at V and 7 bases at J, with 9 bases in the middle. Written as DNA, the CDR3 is TGTGCCAGCAGCCAGCGGGCGGGTGAAAAACTGTTTTTT. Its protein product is CASSQRAGEKLFF.

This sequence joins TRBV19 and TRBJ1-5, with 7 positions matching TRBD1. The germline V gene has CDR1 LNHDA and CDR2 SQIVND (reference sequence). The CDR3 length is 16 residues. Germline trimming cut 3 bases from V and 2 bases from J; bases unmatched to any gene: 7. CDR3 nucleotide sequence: TGTGCCAGTAGTATGTTGCAGGGGGGTCGCAATCAGCCCCAGCATTTT. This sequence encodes CASSMLQGGRNQPQHF.

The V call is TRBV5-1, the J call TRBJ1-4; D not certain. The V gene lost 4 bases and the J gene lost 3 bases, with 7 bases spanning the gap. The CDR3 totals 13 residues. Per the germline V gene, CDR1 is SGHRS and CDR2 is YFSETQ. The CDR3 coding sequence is TGCGCCAGCAGCCCCCAGGCTAATGAAAAACTGTTTTTT. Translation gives CASSPQANEKLFF.

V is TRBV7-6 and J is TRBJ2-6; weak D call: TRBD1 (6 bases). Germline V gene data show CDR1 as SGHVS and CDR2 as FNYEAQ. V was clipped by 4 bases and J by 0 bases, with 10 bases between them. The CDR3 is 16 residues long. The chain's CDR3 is CASSWGQVSGANVLTF. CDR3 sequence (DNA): TGTGCCAGCAGCTGGGGACAAGTCTCTGGGGCCAACGTCCTGACTTTC.

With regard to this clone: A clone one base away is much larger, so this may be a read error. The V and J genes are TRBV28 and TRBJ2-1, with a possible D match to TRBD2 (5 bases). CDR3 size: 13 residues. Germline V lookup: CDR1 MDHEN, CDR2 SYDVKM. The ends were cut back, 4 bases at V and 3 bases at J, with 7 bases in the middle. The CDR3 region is CASSSGVYNEQFF. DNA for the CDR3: TGTGCCAGCAGTTCCGGGGTCTACAATGAGCAGTTCTTC.

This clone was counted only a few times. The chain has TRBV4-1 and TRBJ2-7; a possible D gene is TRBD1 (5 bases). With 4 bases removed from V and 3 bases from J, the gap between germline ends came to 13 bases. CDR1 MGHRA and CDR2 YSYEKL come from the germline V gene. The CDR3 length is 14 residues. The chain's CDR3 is CASSPEKTDYEQYF. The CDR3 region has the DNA TGCGCCAGCAGCCCAGAGAAGACAGACTACGAGCAGTACTTC.

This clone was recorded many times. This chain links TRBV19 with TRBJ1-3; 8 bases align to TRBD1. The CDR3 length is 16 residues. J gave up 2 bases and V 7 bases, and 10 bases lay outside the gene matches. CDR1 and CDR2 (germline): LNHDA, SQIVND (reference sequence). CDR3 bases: TGTGCCAGTACCGACGGACAGGGAAGGACTGGAAACACCATATATTTT. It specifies CASTDGQGRTGNTIYF. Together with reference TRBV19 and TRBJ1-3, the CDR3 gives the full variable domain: DGGITQSPKYLFRKEGQNVTLSCEQNLNHDAMYWYRQDPGQGLRLIYYSQIVNDFQKGDIAEGYSVSREKKESFPLTVTSAQKNPTAFYLCASTDGQGRTGNTIYFGEGSWLTVV.

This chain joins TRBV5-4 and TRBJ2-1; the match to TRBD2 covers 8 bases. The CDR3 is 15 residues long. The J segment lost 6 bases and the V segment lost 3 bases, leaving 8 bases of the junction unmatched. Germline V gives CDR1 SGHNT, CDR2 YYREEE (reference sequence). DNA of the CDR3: TGTGCCAGCAGCTCTCAGAGACTAGCGAGCAATGAGCAGTTCTTC. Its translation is CASSSQRLASNEQFF.

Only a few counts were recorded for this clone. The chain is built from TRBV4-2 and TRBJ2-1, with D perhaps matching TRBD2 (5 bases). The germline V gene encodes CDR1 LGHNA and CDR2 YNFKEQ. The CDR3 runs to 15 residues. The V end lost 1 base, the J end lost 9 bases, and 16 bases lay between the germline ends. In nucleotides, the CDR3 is TGTGCCAGCAGCCAAGGGGCTAGCCGGTTTGGTGAGCAGTTCTTC. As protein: CASSQGASRFGEQFF.